This T cell receptor (beta chain) was retrieved from a study of cytomegalovirus exposure and HLA in healthy donors. In the PCR, 60 Vbeta and 13 Jbeta primers were used. Sequencing was performed with immunoSEQ multiplex PCR; in TCRdb, only in-frame clones are kept and a portion is missing. The repertoire holds around 160,000 clones, with 75% to 80% as singletons. V lost 3 bases, J lost 5 bases, and 3 bases lay in between. Looked up from germline, CDR1 is SGHRS and CDR2 is YFSETQ. This CDR3 spans 12 amino acids. For this clone: The antigen is undetermined.

The study's findings and limits: A later analysis showed HLA-associated TCR beta chains outstripping equally common others in clonal expansion. Some highly shared sequence variants likely arose as a pipeline artifact. The study designated 164 TCR beta chains cytomegalovirus-associated. In a later analysis, productive TCRs from donors in an Asian-associated ancestry cluster reportedly carried fewer N-insertions than the cohort mean.

The chain links TRBV5-1 to TRBJ1-6; D gene uncertain. Sequencing was done on a sample of PBMCs. The sequence derives from a middle-aged man in good health and CMV-seropositive. CDR3 DNA: TGCGCCAGCAGCTCTAATAATTCACCCCTCCACTTT. This translates into CASSSNNSPLHF.